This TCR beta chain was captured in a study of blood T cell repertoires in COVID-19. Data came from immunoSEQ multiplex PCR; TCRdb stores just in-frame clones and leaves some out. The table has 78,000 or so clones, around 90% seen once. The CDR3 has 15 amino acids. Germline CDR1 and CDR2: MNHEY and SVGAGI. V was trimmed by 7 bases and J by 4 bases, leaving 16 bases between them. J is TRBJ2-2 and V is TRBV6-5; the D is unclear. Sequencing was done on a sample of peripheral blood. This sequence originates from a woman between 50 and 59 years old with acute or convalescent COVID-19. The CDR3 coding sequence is TGTGCCAGCAAGAGAAGCCTAGACCCCACCGGGGAGCTGTTTTTT. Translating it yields CASKRSLDPTGELFF.